The 3 T cell receptor beta chains below all came from one sample that was sequenced in a study of PD-1 blockade in mismatch repair-deficient tumors. TCRdb keeps only in-frame clones here, not all; method: immunoSEQ multiplex PCR. The sample carries 70,000 to 90,000 clones, approximately 80% recorded once. The specimen comprised peripheral blood, sampled 44 weeks after starting pembrolizumab. These receptor sequences come from an adult with mismatch repair-deficient cancer.

The chain combines TRBV13 with TRBJ2-1, with 7 bases fitting TRBD1. Germline values: CDR1 PRHDT, CDR2 FYEKMQ (reference sequence). The CDR3 covers 12 residues. The junction had 2 bases not matched to a gene; V was cut back by 5 bases and J by 7 bases. The CDR3 protein is CASSARGNEQFF. The CDR3 nucleotides are TGTGCCAGCAGCGCCAGGGGGAATGAGCAGTTCTTC.

The chain links TRBV6-5 to TRBJ2-7; 13 bases align to TRBD2. Germline V gene lookup returns CDR1 MNHEY and CDR2 SVGAGI. J lost 4 bases, V lost 7 bases, and 7 bases had no gene match. The CDR3 consists of 15 residues. CDR3 protein: CASTWTSGSSYEQYF. As DNA, the CDR3 is TGTGCCAGCACTTGGACTAGCGGGAGTAGTTACGAGCAGTACTTC.

The chain employs TRBV11-2 and TRBJ2-1, with 9 bases fitting TRBD2. CDR1 is SGHAT, CDR2 FQNNGV, per germline. The CDR3 loop spans 15 amino acids. With 3 bases clipped from V and 5 bases from J, the junction kept 5 bases outside the gene matches. The CDR3 DNA reads TGTGCCAGCAGCTTGGGGCTAGCGGGAAACAATGAGCAGTTCTTC. It codes for CASSLGLAGNNEQFF.